This TCR beta chain is from a study of T-cell reconstitution after alpha-beta-depleted transplantation in children listed by TCRdb under 2016. At the level of the whole study: Using TCR repertoire profiling, the study quantitatively followed how T-cell immune reconstitution unfolded in children after TCRalphabeta/CD19-depleted allogeneic hematopoietic cell transplantation. The research as a whole found: The frequencies of hyperexpanded clones fell over the following months, and after one year, T-cell counts and TCRbeta diversity were mostly attributed to newly produced T cells. In some patients, the high TCRbeta diversity seen at day 60 was put down to recipient T cells and intrathymic progenitors that had survived conditioning. Apparently early alphabetaT-cell count recovery about two months after transplant reportedly relied on only several hundred rapidly expanded clones derived from non-depleted graft cells.

For this clonotype: The target of this receptor is not known. One base away there is no much larger clone; base qualities are not given.

CDR1 SGHRS and CDR2 YFSETQ were looked up in the germline V gene. Trimming takes 2 bases from V and 6 bases from J, and the germline ends sit 13 bases apart. Inclusive of the bounding cysteine and phenylalanine, the CDR3 is 14 residues long. Left in the record is the CDR3 DNA by itself, 42 bases read in frame from the first base. According to the study, the label for this sample's treatment or condition signals: allogeneic hematopoietic cell transplantation with graft depleted of TCRalphabeta T cells and CD19 B cells. Transplant recipients were children who received TCRalphabeta/CD19-depleted allogeneic hematopoietic cell grafts. The library was made by PCR. Sequencing used an Illumina HiSeq 2500. TCR library preparation used molecular barcoding, with unique molecular identifiers applied to normalize quantification of the TCRbeta repertoire. TCRdb passed the public sequencing reads through fastp at Q25 and MiXCR, retaining productive beta sequences. Rows with one shared CDR3 protein collapse into an entry with the most common genes and DNA. Recorded for this sample are hundreds of thousands of distinct CDR3 sequences; about an eighth of them occurred a single time. The ten most abundant clones make up roughly 0.77% of the sample.

This material consisted of PBMCs, taken before TCRalphabeta/CD19-depleted stem cell transplant. The receptor's source is a girl aged 2-10 years with congenital amegakaryocytic thrombocytopenia, due to receive a stem cell transplant. The chain was built from TRBV5-1 and TRBJ2-3; the D region may be TRBD1 or TRBD2, each matching 5 bases equally. The CDR3 protein: CASSLEGMSDTQYF. The sequence in DNA is TGCGCCAGCAGCTTAGAGGGGATGTCGGATACGCAGTATTTT.